This note documents a single T cell receptor (beta chain) sequence. It lacks a known antigen. Base qualities are not provided; no much larger clone lies one nucleotide away. Each PCR received spiked-in synthetic TCR analog templates so that absolute template abundance could be estimated from read counts. Using the immunoSEQ assay, TCRbeta CDR3 regions were amplified from genomic DNA with bias-controlled V and J gene primers. Rearranged TCRbeta segments were sequenced at approximately 20X coverage. The study's own analysis went as follows. Clustering was used to correct sequencing errors, and CDR3s were annotated against IMGT to assign V, D and J genes. Downstream analyses used only productive TCRbeta rearrangements, leaving out any out-of-frame or stop-codon sequences. To compute clonality, Shannon entropy was normalized by the log of the number of unique productive sequences and then subtracted from one. Clones differing between time points or between blood and tumor were identified by Fisher's exact test with Benjamini-Hochberg correction at adjusted p below 0.01. This immuneACCESS table, as held by TCRdb, lists in-frame sequences with V and J called but not all clones. Of the missing ones, under half trace to an unresolved V gene in checked studies; the others have no known cause. That table supplies the V and J calls and clone size; D and trimming were determined from the DNA. Across this sample there are about 130,000 clones, with roughly 88% seen only once. The ten largest clonotypes hold 2.4% of the sample.

This sample's time point label indicates: peripheral blood 6 weeks after treatment start. The cohort comprised around 31 patients with locally advanced or metastatic urothelial carcinoma treated at Memorial Sloan Kettering on a trial protocol. Peripheral blood mononuclear cells were collected from each patient pretreatment and during treatment, giving between 1 and 8 total time points per patient. The Qiagen DNeasy Blood extraction kit was used to purify genomic DNA from total PBMCs and tumor samples. Collected pretreatment and during treatment, PBMCs were isolated and stored as previously described. The entry originates in a study of PD-L1 blockade in urothelial cancer (dated by TCRdb to about 2017). Study-wide context: Therapy was started at some point between 2014 and 2016 for all patients, and atezolizumab 1,200 mg was administered intravenously every 3 weeks. Durable clinical benefit was defined as a progression-free survival longer than 6 months, and TCR features were additionally tested against progression-free survival and overall survival. A median of roughly 140,000 T cells and approximately 83,000 unique TCRs was obtained from blood samples, and a median clonality of about 0.08 was observed. Blood samples were analyzed at two time points: 3 weeks after treatment start (second dose) and 6 weeks after treatment start. Pretreatment tumor samples, along with matched peripheral blood serially collected before and after atezolizumab treatment, were subjected to TCR sequencing. The study was an exploratory multi-omic analysis of somatic, immune and clinical correlates of response to PD-L1 blockade with atezolizumab in urothelial cancer. Durable clinical benefit was achieved by nine patients but not by the remaining 20. About 90% of the roughly 29 patients were identified as males with urothelial cancer of bladder origin, and a prior smoking history was reported by 18 of 29 patients. Under 30 patients had pretreatment blood TCR-seq, about 25 had at least one posttreatment blood collection, and about 25 had tumor TCR-seq. Patients had an ECOG performance status of 0 or 1 and had received between 0 and 3 prior chemotherapy regimens. In the same patients who had TCR sequencing, pretreatment tumors also underwent whole exome sequencing and RNA sequencing.

Trimming removed 1 base from V and 5 bases from J; the gene matches leave 6 bases unexplained. Counted from cysteine to phenylalanine, this CDR3 has 16 amino acids. The only DNA kept is the CDR3, 48 bases in frame from the first base. Based on the germline V gene, the CDR1 and CDR2 sequences are SGHVS and FNYEAQ. The paper's findings and limits, for the study overall: Improved progression-free and overall survival was associated with having pretreatment peripheral blood TCR clonality below the median. Patients with durable benefit showed greater expansion of tumor-associated TCR clones in peripheral blood 3 weeks after starting treatment (n ≈ 20, p = 0.022). Small sample size (n ≈ 30) and many exploratory analyses mean the results are intended to be hypothesis-generating.

The sample in question was PBMCs, obtained around atezolizumab (anti-PD-L1) treatment. This sequence was found in a man aged 50-60 years with urothelial cancer. The chain uses TRBV7-6 and TRBJ2-1; 9 bases in between match TRBD2. The CDR3 sequence is CASSLGAGGADNEQFF. The DNA sequence is TGTGCCAGCAGCTTAGGAGCGGGGGGCGCGGACAATGAGCAGTTCTTC. The full variable domain, with segments outside the CDR3 supplied by the reference TRBV7-6 and TRBJ2-1 proteins, appears as GAGVSQSPRYKVTKRGQDVALRCDPISGHVSLYWYRQALGQGPEFLTYFNYEAQQDKSGLPNDRFSAERPEGSISTLTIQRTEQRDSAMYRCASSLGAGGADNEQFFGPGTRLTVL.